This record concerns one T cell receptor (beta chain) sequence. Its antigen remains undetermined. Within one base of it there is no much larger clone, and no base qualities were kept. The junction shows trimming of 6 bases on V and 3 bases on J, and the gene matches do not reach 7 bases of it. Reading the germline V gene gives CDR1 ENHRY and CDR2 SYGVKD. There are 14 amino acids in the CDR3, from cysteine to phenylalanine inclusive. Only the CDR3 DNA is retained, 42 bases long and in frame from the first base. Read against the paper, the sample's time point label means: about 28 days (+/-7) after the second vaccine dose. AZD1222 recipients whose second dose came at about 4 weeks and those whose second dose came at about 12 weeks were combined into one group, since spike-specific TCR depth and breadth did not differ between the two schedules. Vaccinee samples were obtained from the UK trials COV001 and COV002, which included a single-blind randomized controlled phase 2/3 trial of AZD1222 (ChAdOx1 nCoV-19) in healthy adults. For TCRbeta chain sequencing, PBMC samples were collected from trial participants at day 0 and at day 28 after the second dose.

The data were obtained in a study of T cell responses to AZD1222 COVID-19 vaccine (dated by TCRdb to the early 2020s). For the study in its entirety: A total of roughly 240 trial participants underwent TCR sequencing, of whom some 210 received two doses of AZD1222 and about 25 received two doses of the MenACWY control vaccine. Enrollment into the trials was organized by age into subgroups of 18-55, 56-69 and 70-plus years, and those subgroups contained about 160, 30 and 59 TCR-sequenced participants, respectively.

Study-level results and caveats: After two AZD1222 doses, both the breadth and the depth of spike-specific TCRs were significantly higher than at day 0 and than in MenACWY recipients. The vaccine-associated CD4 TCRs covered the entire spike protein, and the dominant responses fell in regions 160-218 and 743-854. The 56-69-year group was small, and its depth increase did not reach significance, likely because of low power. Epitopes outside the regions mutated in the B.1.351 and B.1.1.7 variants were reportedly recognized by nearly half of the unique spike-specific TCRs. Most participants were white British and females outnumbered males, and the authors suggested that clonal diversity may have been underestimated. Conclusions about previously exposed vaccinees are limited because only 6 or 7 AZD1222 recipients were SARS-CoV-2 seropositive at baseline. Because no day 14 peak-response samples were available, repertoires were characterized only after the peak T cell response.

The CDR3 regions of human TCRbeta chains were subjected to immunosequencing. In the authors' own workflow: TCRs in the repertoires were compared against a reference library of SARS-CoV-2-specific TCRs that had been generated with the MIRA antigen-specificity platform. Breadth meant the fraction of unique TCRs that were SARS-CoV-2-associated, whereas depth meant the fraction of total T cells that were SARS-CoV-2-associated. Using the MIRA data, every spike-specific TCR was mapped to the spike region that the TCR reacted to and assigned to either a CD4 or a CD8 class. Log10-transformed breadth and depth values were compared by one-way ANOVA with Sidak's multiple comparisons tests. The table comes from immuneACCESS by way of TCRdb, which keeps in-frame sequences with V and J called. Part of the clones is missing from these tables; in studies checked, under half for an unresolved V gene and the rest for unknown reasons. The DNA was the basis for D and trimming; V, J and clone size are from that table. For this sample there are approximately 140,000 clones; approximately 91% appear just once. The top ten hold 3% to 4% of the sample.

This sequence uses TRBV10-3 and TRBJ2-5, with 7 junctional bases fitting TRBD1. This clonotype originated in an adult who received the AZD1222 COVID-19 vaccine. Sequences were derived from peripheral blood, sampled 28 days after the second AZD1222 dose. The DNA sequence is as follows: TGTGCCATCAGCCGACAGGGCCGGGAAGAGACCCAGTACTTC. This translates into CAISRQGREETQYF.